The next 12 T cell receptor beta chains were all read from a single sample in a study of early T cells in non-severe SARS-CoV-2 infection. MiXCR, applied by TCRdb to the 5' RACE reads, yields one record per CDR3 protein. Seen here are roughly 60,000 distinct CDR3 sequences, under 8% observed once, and the top ten hold approximately 5.5%. Sequencing used whole blood, obtained at baseline. The receptors here all came from an adult who was a healthcare worker with PCR-confirmed SARS-CoV-2 infection or an uninfected control (not recorded which).

The chain recombines TRBV7-2 with TRBJ2-3, with D possibly matching TRBD2 (6 bases). This CDR3 has 12 amino acids. Germline V CDR1 and CDR2: SGHTA, FQGNSA. The V end lost 5 bases, the J end lost 8 bases, and 11 bases lay between the germline ends. The CDR3 sequence: CASSRGAGTQYF. CDR3 DNA: TGTGCCAGCAGCAGAGGAGCGGGTACGCAGTATTTT.

This clonotype was detected ten times or more. The chain links TRBV20-1 to TRBJ2-5, with TRBD2 matching over 7 bases. Germline CDR1 is DFQATT and CDR2 is SNEGSKA (reference sequence). CDR3 length: 14 amino acids. The V gene end was trimmed by 2 bases and the J gene end by 4 bases; junction bases not matched to a gene: 7. The CDR3 reads CSARPPRGGETQYF. Here the CDR3 DNA reads TGCAGTGCTAGACCCCCCCGCGGGGGAGAGACCCAGTACTTC.

This clonotype was found a few times. In nucleotides, the CDR3 is TGCGCCAGCAGCTTAGGGGCCGCAGACGATATAGGCTACACCTTC. Translation: CASSLGAADDIGYTF. The chain recombines TRBV5-1 with TRBJ1-2; D is possibly TRBD1 (5 bases). V lost 2 bases and J lost 8, with 19 bases in between. The CDR3 is 15 amino acids. In germline, CDR1 is SGHRS, CDR2 YFSETQ.

This clonotype has a count of ten or more. This chain connects TRBV7-3 to TRBJ1-4; D may be TRBD1 (5 bases). The germline V and J ends were trimmed by 5 bases and 7 bases, with 11 bases remaining between them. There are 13 residues in the CDR3. Germline CDR1 and CDR2: SGHTA and FQGTGA. The CDR3 region is CASSMDMTEKLFF. The CDR3 nucleotides are TGTGCCAGCAGCATGGACATGACTGAAAAACTGTTTTTT.

This clonotype was seen more than once but under ten times. J is TRBJ2-1 and V is TRBV18; 8 bases agree with TRBD1. With 6 bases clipped from V and 9 bases from J, the junction kept 7 bases outside the gene matches. The CDR3 length is 13 residues. Per germline, CDR1 KGHSH and CDR2 LQKENI. CDR3 residues: CASSRTGKGEQFF. The CDR3 region has the DNA TGTGCCAGCTCGCGGACAGGGAAGGGTGAGCAGTTCTTC. Full variable domain (missing parts from reference TRBV18 and TRBJ2-1): NAGVMQNPRHLVRRRGQEARLRCSPMKGHSHVYWYRQLPEEGLKFMVYLQKENIIDESGMPKERFSAEFPKEGPSILRIQQVVRGDSAAYFCASSRTGKGEQFFGPGTRLTVL.

This clonotype has a count of ten or more. The chain recombines TRBV10-1 with TRBJ2-3; D is unclear. The CDR3 has 16 residues. Germline V gene sequence: CDR1 WNHNN, CDR2 SYGVQD (reference sequence). Trimming cost V 5 bases and J 2 bases, with 17 bases left between them. CDR3 bases: TGCGCCAGCAGTCCCATCGAGGCAGGCACCACAGATACGCAGTATTTT. As protein: CASSPIEAGTTDTQYF.

The table lists this clonotype with many counts. V is TRBV24-1 and J is TRBJ2-1; 7 bases align to TRBD2. This CDR3 is 16 amino acids long. J was trimmed by 7 bases and V by 0 bases; bases with no gene match: 8. In germline, CDR1 is KGHDR, CDR2 SFDVKD. The CDR3 DNA follows: TGTGCCACCAGTGATTTGCCCAGCGGGGTCAGGAATGAGCAGTTCTTC. This encodes CATSDLPSGVRNEQFF.

Worth noting for this clonotype: Possible read error: a much larger clone is one base away. This rearrangement joins TRBV3-2 to TRBJ1-2. TRBV3-2 is listed as a pseudogene. The CDR3 contains 17 residues. The CDR3 DNA is TGTGCCAGCAGCCCCTACCTCCCGGACGGACCAAACTATGGCTACTCCTTC. Translated, it gives CASSPYLPDGPNYGYSF.

This clonotype was counted ten times or more. The V gene is TRBV20-1, the J gene TRBJ2-5; 12 bases fit TRBD2. Germline CDR1 and CDR2: DFQATT and SNEGSKA (reference sequence). J lost 0 bases, V lost 3 bases, and 5 bases had no gene match. This CDR3 is 16 amino acids long. The CDR3 loop reads CSASRLAGGYQETQYF. The CDR3 nucleotides are TGCAGTGCTAGTCGCCTAGCGGGGGGGTACCAAGAGACCCAGTACTTC.

This clonotype was recorded a few times. The V and J genes are TRBV12-3 or TRBV12-4 and TRBJ2-3; a weak D match, TRBD1 (7 bases). CDR3 length equals 14 residues. V lost 6 bases and J 4 bases, leaving 14 bases between the germline ends. The CDR3 sequence: CASRSSGGPDTQYF. The CDR3 DNA is TGTGCCAGCAGATCCTCAGGGGGGCCAGATACGCAGTATTTT.

In its sample, this clonotype was seen many times. V gene TRBV5-1 combines with J gene TRBJ2-7; 7 bases map to TRBD1. CDR1 and CDR2 (germline): SGHRS, YFSETQ. Germline trimming cut 3 bases from V and 4 bases from J; bases unmatched to any gene: 10. The CDR3 is made up of 15 amino acids. This CDR3 reads CASSYQAGTVYEQYF. CDR3 coding DNA: TGCGCCAGCAGCTACCAGGCCGGGACAGTGTACGAGCAGTACTTC.

There are many counts of this clonotype. V gene TRBV10-3 combines with J gene TRBJ2-7, with no clear D. Trimming took 0 bases from V and 2 from J, leaving 5 bases between them. The length of the CDR3 is 13 residues. Germline values: CDR1 ENHRY, CDR2 SYGVKD. CDR3 DNA sequence: TGTGCCATCAGTGAGTCCCAGACCTACGAGCAGTACTTC. It encodes CAISESQTYEQYF.